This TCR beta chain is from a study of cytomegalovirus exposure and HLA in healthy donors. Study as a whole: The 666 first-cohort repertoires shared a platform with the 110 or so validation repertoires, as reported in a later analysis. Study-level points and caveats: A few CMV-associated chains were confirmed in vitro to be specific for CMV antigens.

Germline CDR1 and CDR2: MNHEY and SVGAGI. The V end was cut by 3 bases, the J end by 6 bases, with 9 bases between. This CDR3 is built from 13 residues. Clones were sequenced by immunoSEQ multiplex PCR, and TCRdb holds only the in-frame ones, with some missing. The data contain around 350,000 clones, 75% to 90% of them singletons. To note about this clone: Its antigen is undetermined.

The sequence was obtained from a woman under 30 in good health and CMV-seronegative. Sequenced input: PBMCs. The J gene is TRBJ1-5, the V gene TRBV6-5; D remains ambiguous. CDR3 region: CASSYAGSQPQHF. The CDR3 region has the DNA TGTGCCAGCAGTTATGCGGGATCTCAGCCCCAGCATTTT.